The 30 T cell receptor beta chains given below trace back to one sample, sequenced in a study of PD-L1 blockade in urothelial cancer. Regarding time point: peripheral blood 6 weeks after treatment start. Sequenced by immunoSEQ multiplex PCR; TCRdb stores in-frame clones only, minus some. The sample shows around 30,000 clones, approximately 80% of them seen only once. The specimen was PBMCs, collected around atezolizumab (anti-PD-L1) treatment. The receptors shown here come from a man aged 70-80 years with urothelial cancer.

The chain recombines TRBV5-1 with TRBJ1-2; the D is unclear. Germline V gene data show CDR1 as SGHRS and CDR2 as YFSETQ. This CDR3 is built from 17 residues. V shed 1 base and J shed 3 bases, with 19 bases lying between them. This CDR3 is CASSLTATPVRDYGYTF. For the CDR3, the DNA is TGCGCCAGCAGCTTGACCGCTACTCCCGTCCGGGACTATGGCTACACCTTC.

The chain joins TRBV5-4 to TRBJ1-1, with 7 positions matching TRBD1. The V gene end was trimmed by 4 bases and the J gene end by 0 bases; junction bases not matched to a gene: 3. The CDR3 spans 14 residues. Germline CDR1 and CDR2: SGHNT and YYREEE (reference sequence). As DNA, the CDR3 is TGTGCCAGCAGCGCGGGACAGATGAACACTGAAGCTTTCTTT. Translating it yields CASSAGQMNTEAFF.

This clone was picked up a small number of times. The rearrangement joins TRBV7-2 to TRBJ1-2; the D is unclear. V shed 5 bases and J shed 0 bases, with 10 bases lying between them. Germline CDR1 reads SGHTA; CDR2 reads FQGNSA. This CDR3 has 14 amino acids. CDR3 protein: CASSPGGTNYGYTF. Here the CDR3 DNA reads TGTGCCAGCAGCCCCGGAGGGACTAACTATGGCTACACCTTC. Full variable domain (remainder filled in from reference TRBV7-2 and TRBJ1-2): GAGVSQSPSNKVTEKGKDVELRCDPISGHTALYWYRQSLGQGLEFLIYFQGNSAPDKSGLPSDRFSAERTGGSVSTLTIQRTQQEDSAVYLCASSPGGTNYGYTFGSGTRLTVV.

The chain couples TRBV28 to TRBJ2-5, with 7 positions matching TRBD2. J was trimmed by 3 bases and V by 4 bases; bases with no gene match: 11. This CDR3 region has 16 residues. CDR1 MDHEN and CDR2 SYDVKM come from the germline V gene. CDR3 in amino acids: CASSSPVGGGKETQYF. CDR3 coding DNA: TGTGCCAGCAGTTCCCCGGTGGGGGGGGGAAAAGAGACCCAGTACTTC. The whole variable domain, filled in from reference TRBV28 and TRBJ2-5, reads DVKVTQSSRYLVKRTGEKVFLECVQDMDHENMFWYRQDPGLGLRLIYFSYDVKMKEKGDIPEGYSVSREKKERFSLILESASTNQTSMYLCASSSPVGGGKETQYFGPGTRLLVL.

The chain joins TRBV4-2 to TRBJ2-3; 8 bases match TRBD2. CDR1 is LGHNA, CDR2 YNFKEQ, per germline. V was clipped by 2 bases and J by 2 bases; unmatched bases: 3. The CDR3 is made up of 15 amino acids. The DNA of the CDR3 is TGTGCCAGCAGCCAAACTAGCGGAAACACAGATACGCAGTATTTT. Translating it yields CASSQTSGNTDTQYF.

The chain employs TRBV4-3 and TRBJ1-4; 11 bases agree with TRBD1. CDR1 is LGHNA, CDR2 YSLEER, per germline. With 3 bases clipped from V and 7 bases from J, the junction kept 7 bases outside the gene matches. The CDR3 is 16 residues long. For the CDR3, the DNA is TGCGCCAGCAGCCACGAAGGGACAGGGGGGAGTGAAAAACTGTTTTTT. Protein: CASSHEGTGGSEKLFF.

The chain carries TRBV6-5 and TRBJ2-4; TRBD1 matches at 7 bases. The length of the CDR3 is 13 residues. Germline assignment: CDR1 MNHEY and CDR2 SVGAGI. Trimming cost V 6 bases and J 9 bases; bases outside gene matches: 8. The CDR3 region is CASSIPGQTIQYF. The CDR3 bases are TGTGCCAGCAGCATTCCGGGACAGACCATTCAGTACTTC.

The genes are TRBV5-4 and TRBJ2-7; TRBD1 matches at 9 bases. Germline values: CDR1 SGHNT, CDR2 YYREEE (reference sequence). V trimming: 4 bases; J trimming: 10 bases; junction bases outside the gene matches: 6. The CDR3 is made up of 12 amino acids. CDR3 DNA sequence: TGTGCCAGCAGCCCGCCGGGACAGGGACAGTACTTC. It codes for CASSPPGQGQYF.

V and J are TRBV4-3 and TRBJ2-7, with D tentatively TRBD2 (5 bases). Trimming pared 0 bases from V and 7 bases from J, leaving 19 bases between. From germline, CDR1 is LGHNA and CDR2 YSLEER. The CDR3 has 16 amino acids. Here the CDR3 DNA reads TGCGCCAGCAGCCAAGATCCCACATCTTCTACGGGGGAGCAGTACTTC. It encodes CASSQDPTSSTGEQYF.

By proportion, this clone is medium-sized (0.01 to 0.1%). The CDR3 bases are TGTGCCAGCAGCTCAGAGACAGAGTTCTCTGGGGCCAACGTCCTGACTTTC. Translating gives CASSSETEFSGANVLTF. This chain uses TRBV7-3 with TRBJ2-6; D is perhaps TRBD1 (5 bases). CDR1 is SGHTA and CDR2 is FQGTGA in the germline V gene. The CDR3 is 17 residues long. The V end lost 4 bases, the J end lost 0 bases, and 13 bases lay between the germline ends.

The V gene is TRBV18, the J gene TRBJ1-2; 9 bases match TRBD1. V was pared by 5 bases and J by 7 bases, with 14 bases of the junction left unmatched. The CDR3 sequence is 16 residues long. Germline V CDR1 and CDR2: KGHSH, LQKENI. In nucleotides, the CDR3 is TGTGCCAGCTCAGAACTACAGGGGGCGATTCCCGGTGGCTACACCTTC. It codes for CASSELQGAIPGGYTF.

This sequence joins TRBV28 and TRBJ2-5; D may be TRBD1 (6 bases). The CDR3 has 14 residues. Trimming stripped 3 bases from V and 5 bases from J, with 13 bases between. Looked up from germline, CDR1 is MDHEN and CDR2 is SYDVKM. For the CDR3, the DNA is TGTGCCAGCAGTTTTGGGGGCCTCGGGGAGACCCAGTACTTC. It is translated as CASSFGGLGETQYF.

This chain uses TRBV4-2 with TRBJ1-5, with TRBD1 matching over 11 bases. Germline values: CDR1 LGHNA, CDR2 YNFKEQ. This CDR3 spans 14 amino acids. V lost 4 bases, J lost 8 bases, and 4 bases stayed unmatched. As DNA, the CDR3 is TGTGCCAGCAGCCTACGGGACAGGGGGGAGCCCCAGCATTTT. As protein: CASSLRDRGEPQHF.

This rearrangement joins TRBV27 to TRBJ1-5; TRBD1 is a possible D gene (5 bases). Trimming left V 6 bases short and J 6 bases short, with 15 bases between. This CDR3 has 14 amino acids. Looked up from germline, CDR1 is MNHEY and CDR2 is SMNVEV (reference sequence). The DNA of the CDR3 is TGTGCCAGCAGACCGCGGGACGGTAGTCAGCCCCAGCATTTT. Protein sequence: CASRPRDGSQPQHF.

This clone came up once. J is TRBJ2-7 and V is TRBV7-2; 8 bases align to TRBD1. The V gene's germline CDR1 is SGHTA and CDR2 FQGNSA. CDR3 length: 17 residues. V shed 5 bases and J 0 bases; nucleotides not matched to a gene: 12. The chain's CDR3 is CASSPRGDRGYSYEQYF. The DNA of the CDR3 is TGTGCCAGCAGCCCCCGAGGAGACAGGGGATACTCCTACGAGCAGTACTTC.

The CDR3: CASSILAGASTDTQYF. The CDR3 DNA follows: TGTGCCAGTAGTATACTAGCGGGGGCAAGCACAGATACGCAGTATTTT. J is TRBJ2-3 and V is TRBV19; 10 nucleotides agree with TRBD2. Germline CDR1 is LNHDA and CDR2 is SQIVND (reference sequence). V lost 2 bases to trimming and J lost 0 bases; unmatched junction nucleotides: 2. The CDR3 consists of 16 residues.

The V call is TRBV7-9, the J call TRBJ2-5; D uncertain. The CDR3 consists of 12 residues. Per the germline V gene, CDR1 is SEHNR and CDR2 is FQNEAQ (reference sequence). V was shortened by 6 bases and J by 5 bases, with 10 bases between the two germline ends. The CDR3: CASSLLRETQYF. In DNA, the CDR3 is TGTGCCAGCAGTTTACTACGGGAGACCCAGTACTTC.

The chain carries TRBV6-1 and TRBJ1-1; D is ambiguous. CDR3 length: 13 amino acids. Trimming shortened V by 3 bases and J by 6 bases, and 11 bases separated the two germline ends. Germline CDR1 MNHNS, CDR2 SASEGT. The chain's CDR3 is CASSEVTRAEAFF. DNA of the CDR3: TGTGCCAGCAGTGAGGTTACCCGGGCTGAAGCTTTCTTT.

This chain links TRBV2 with TRBJ2-1, with TRBD2 matching 8 bases. The length of the CDR3 is 15 residues. V was clipped by 2 bases and J by 3 bases; unmatched bases: 3. The germline V gene encodes CDR1 SNHLY and CDR2 FYNNEI. The CDR3 protein is CASSELTSGYNEQFF. The CDR3 DNA follows: TGTGCCAGCAGTGAATTAACTAGCGGCTACAATGAGCAGTTCTTC.

The chain links TRBV9 to TRBJ1-3; 11 positions match TRBD1. The CDR3 spans 16 residues. The germline CDR1 and CDR2 sequences are SGDLS and YYNGEE. V was pared by 3 bases and J by 3 bases, with 5 bases of the junction left unmatched. CDR3: CASSAGDRGFGNTIYF. CDR3 in DNA: TGTGCCAGCAGCGCGGGGGACAGGGGGTTTGGAAACACCATATATTTT.

This clone appeared once. This chain connects TRBV6-5 to TRBJ1-4, with a possible D match to TRBD1 (5 bases). The CDR3 runs to 15 residues. V gave up 0 bases and J gave up 8 bases, with 13 bases separating them. Germline CDR1 is MNHEY and CDR2 is SVGAGI. The CDR3 region is CASSYSGAIEEKLFF. CDR3 coding DNA: TGTGCCAGCAGTTACTCAGGGGCCATAGAAGAAAAACTGTTTTTT.

The chain couples TRBV7-2 to TRBJ2-1, with 8 bases lining up with TRBD2. The CDR3 has 14 amino acids. V shed 3 bases, J shed 8 bases, and the junction held 6 bases outside the gene matches. CDR1 and CDR2 from the germline V gene are SGHTA and FQGNSA. CDR3 sequence: CASSLGLGGDEQFF. The CDR3 DNA follows: TGTGCCAGCAGCTTGGGACTAGGGGGGGATGAGCAGTTCTTC.

This chain connects TRBV9 to TRBJ2-2; possibly TRBD2 for D (6 bases). Trimming stripped 7 bases from V and 3 bases from J, with 19 bases between. Germline V gene sequence: CDR1 SGDLS, CDR2 YYNGEE. This CDR3 contains 16 residues. CDR3 bases: TGTGCCAGCTCTAGGGGAGGAAGGTCGTACACCGGGGAGCTGTTTTTT. Translation gives CASSRGGRSYTGELFF. Looking up the rest from reference TRBV9 and TRBJ2-2 gives the full variable domain: DSGVTQTPKHLITATGQRVTLRCSPRSGDLSVYWYQQSLDQGLQFLIQYYNGEERAKGNILERFSAQQFPDLHSELNLSSLELGDSALYFCASSRGGRSYTGELFFGEGSRLTVL.

The V call is TRBV6-1, the J call TRBJ1-1; possibly TRBD1 for D (6 bases). The CDR3 contains 14 residues. Trimming pared 7 bases from V and 1 base from J, leaving 13 bases between. Germline CDR1 is MNHNS and CDR2 is SASEGT. CDR3 protein: CASIIQGTNTEAFF. CDR3 DNA: TGTGCCAGCATTATACAGGGAACGAACACTGAAGCTTTCTTT.

The V and J genes are TRBV7-2 and TRBJ2-5; D is possibly TRBD2 (6 bases). The CDR3 totals 14 residues. Germline V gives CDR1 SGHTA, CDR2 FQGNSA. With 0 bases removed from V and 5 bases from J, the gap between germline ends came to 10 bases. This CDR3 reads CASSLAGGRETQYF. CDR3 nucleotide sequence: TGTGCCAGCAGCTTAGCGGGGGGTCGGGAGACCCAGTACTTC.

This sequence joins TRBV5-1 and TRBJ2-7; D call uncertain. This CDR3 contains 15 residues. Per germline, CDR1 SGHRS and CDR2 YFSETQ. Trimming stripped 0 bases from V and 0 bases from J, with 10 bases between. CDR3 bases: TGCGCCAGCAGCTTGGGCCCGCTGAGCTCCTACGAGCAGTACTTC. Residues: CASSLGPLSSYEQYF.

Remarks on this clone: Other DNA sequences in the sample encode the same CDR3. The V and J genes are TRBV5-1 and TRBJ2-2, with 10 positions matching TRBD1. The CDR3 covers 15 residues. Germline CDR1 reads SGHRS; CDR2 reads YFSETQ. Trimming cost V 2 bases and J 3 bases; bases outside gene matches: 1. CDR3 sequence: CASSFGQGDTGELFF. As DNA, the CDR3 is TGCGCCAGCAGCTTTGGACAGGGGGACACCGGGGAGCTGTTTTTT.

V is TRBV4-1 and J is TRBJ1-2; D remains ambiguous. CDR1 and CDR2 (germline): MGHRA, YSYEKL. With 3 bases removed from V and 0 bases from J, the gap between germline ends came to 8 bases. This CDR3 spans 14 amino acids. The CDR3 reads CASSQLTANYGYTF. CDR3 DNA sequence: TGCGCCAGCAGCCAGTTAACGGCTAACTATGGCTACACCTTC.

This clone occurred once. This sequence joins TRBV5-1 and TRBJ1-1; D ambiguous. Trimming took off 0 bases at V and 1 base at J, with 7 bases between the two ends. CDR3 length: 14 residues. The germline CDR1 and CDR2 sequences are SGHRS and YFSETQ. This CDR3 is CASSLGAGNTEAFF. In DNA, the CDR3 is TGCGCCAGCAGCTTGGGGGCGGGGAACACTGAAGCTTTCTTT.

The chain recombines TRBV6-6 with TRBJ2-7, with 7 bases aligning to TRBD1. Trimming at V came to 7 bases and at J to 3 bases, leaving 6 bases not matched to a gene. The CDR3 runs 13 residues. The V gene's germline CDR1 is MNHNY and CDR2 SVGAGI (reference sequence). The CDR3 is CASTGTEIYEQYF. CDR3 nucleotides: TGTGCCAGCACTGGGACAGAAATCTACGAGCAGTACTTC.